The 4 T cell receptor beta chains reported below all come from one sample, sequenced in a study of blood T cell repertoires in COVID-19. Generated by immunoSEQ multiplex PCR, the TCRdb table keeps only in-frame clones and is missing some. Seen here are approximately 250,000 clones, 70% to 90% observed once, and the top ten hold over 4%. Input material: PBMCs or T cells enriched from blood (not recorded which). The receptors shown here come from a woman aged 25 to 39 with acute COVID-19.

This chain links TRBV5-4 with TRBJ1-1, with D unclear. The CDR3 extends over 15 amino acids. Germline CDR1 and CDR2: SGHNT and YYREEE (reference sequence). Trimming left V 4 bases short and J 1 base short, with 14 bases between. The DNA of the CDR3 is TGTGCCAGCAGCCCCGAGGCTTCAGCGAACACTGAAGCTTTCTTT. Translated: CASSPEASANTEAFF.

This chain connects TRBV9 to TRBJ2-3; the match to TRBD2 covers 14 bases. With V trimmed by 4 bases and J by 4 bases, 5 bases remained unmatched. CDR3 length: 16 residues. The germline CDR1 and CDR2 sequences are SGDLS and YYNGEE. The CDR3 region has the DNA TGTGCCAGCAGCCCCCAGACTAGCGGGAGGGCAGATACGCAGTATTTT. The encoded protein is CASSPQTSGRADTQYF.

J is TRBJ2-5 and V is TRBV3-1 (or the pseudogene TRBV3-2); D remains ambiguous. CDR3 length equals 12 residues. The V end was cut by 4 bases, the J end by 0 bases, with 3 bases between. Germline V gene sequence: CDR1 LGHDT, CDR2 YNNKEL (reference sequence). CDR3 nucleotides: TGTGCCAGCAGCCCCTACCAAGAGACCCAGTACTTC. This translates into CASSPYQETQYF.

The chain uses TRBV11-1 and TRBJ1-3, with TRBD1 matching 7 bases. With V trimmed by 3 bases and J by 0 bases, 2 bases remained unmatched. Germline loops: CDR1 SGHAT, CDR2 FQDESV (reference sequence). The CDR3 runs to 15 residues. CDR3 in DNA: TGTGCCAGCAGCTTTGGGACAGACTCTGGAAACACCATATATTTT. This translates into CASSFGTDSGNTIYF.